This record looks at one T cell receptor beta chain sequence and its context. These data originate in a study of blood T cells in healthy people across ages. Next came a second PCR, run for roughly 6 to 11 cycles, which used a sample-barcoded 5' primer along with a J-beta primer mix. TCRdb re-called the 5' RACE reads through MiXCR, storing one row per CDR3 protein. The repertoire holds 780,000 or so distinct CDR3 sequences, with 56% as singletons. Sequenced material: blood. The sequence was collected from a man in his forties in good health.

The CDR3 region is CASSVAGGQGYGYTF. In DNA, the CDR3 is TGTGCCAGCAGCGTAGCCGGGGGACAGGGCTATGGCTACACCTTC. V usage is TRBV9 and J usage is TRBJ1-2; 9 nucleotides agree with TRBD1. The ends lost 0 bases at V and 4 bases at J; junction bases unmatched: 4. CDR1 and CDR2 (germline): SGDLS, YYNGEE. This CDR3 comprises 15 residues.